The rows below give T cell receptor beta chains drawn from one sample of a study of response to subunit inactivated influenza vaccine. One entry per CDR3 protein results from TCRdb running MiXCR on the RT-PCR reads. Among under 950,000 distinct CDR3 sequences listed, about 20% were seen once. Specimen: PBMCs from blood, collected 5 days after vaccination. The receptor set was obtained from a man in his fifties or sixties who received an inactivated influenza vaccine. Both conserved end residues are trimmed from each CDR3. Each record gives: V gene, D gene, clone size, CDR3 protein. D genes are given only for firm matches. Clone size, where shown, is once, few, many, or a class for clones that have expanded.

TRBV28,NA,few,ASTQGGRGTEAF
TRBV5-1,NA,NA,ASSIQGAAETQY
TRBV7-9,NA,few,ASSLRDGELF
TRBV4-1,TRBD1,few,ASSQRDRGRTGELF
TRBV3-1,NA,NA,ASSQVGQGGHEQY
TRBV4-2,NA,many,ASSQEDRAYEQY
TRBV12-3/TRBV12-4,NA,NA,ASSPQSVSAQY
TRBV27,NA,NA,ASSLSKGTEAF
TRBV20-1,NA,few,LLQRASYEQY
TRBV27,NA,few,ASSLSPGDYGYT
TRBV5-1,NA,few,ASSLAQRTFNEQF
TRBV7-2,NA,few,ASGQTDTSYEQY
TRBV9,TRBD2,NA,ASSVAASGAQY
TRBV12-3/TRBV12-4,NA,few,ASRGRLLYNEQF
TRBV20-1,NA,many,SARLKFTTDTQY
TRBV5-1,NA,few,ASSYTGSGGYT
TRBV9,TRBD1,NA,ASSARQGIGEKLF
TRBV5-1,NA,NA,ASSFQGQGNTGELF
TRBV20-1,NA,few,SARSGAGTDTQY
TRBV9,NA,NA,ASSVDWDMGEQY
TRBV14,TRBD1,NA,ASSRPGQAAGELF
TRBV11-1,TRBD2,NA,ASSLGRQAGGLRDTQY
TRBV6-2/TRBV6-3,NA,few,ASSYLSRQDGQF
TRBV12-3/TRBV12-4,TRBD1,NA,ASSLLRDSYLNTEAF
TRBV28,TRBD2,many,ASSLTLAGMSYNEQF
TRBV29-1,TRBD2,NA,CARLAGLSTDTQY
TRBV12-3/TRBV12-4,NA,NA,ASSSRVRNTEAF
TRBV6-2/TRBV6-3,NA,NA,ASSYLGQVGEQY
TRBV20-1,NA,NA,SAMVAGSYNEQF
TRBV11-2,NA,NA,ASTQGGGTYNEQF
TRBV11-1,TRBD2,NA,ASSLSSLAGGLNDNEQF
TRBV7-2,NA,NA,ASSLKGWGRPYEQY